Listed below are T cell receptor beta chains from one sample, sequenced in a study of T-cell reconstitution after alpha-beta-depleted transplantation in children. TCRdb re-derived calls from the PCR reads in MiXCR, one entry per CDR3 protein. The sample includes a few hundred thousand distinct CDR3 sequences, roughly 13% seen only once; the top ten take 2% to 2.5%. Sequences were derived from PBMCs, mostly from graft donor cells, sampled 360 days after TCRalphabeta/CD19-depleted stem cell transplant. The receptors stem from a male patient younger than 18 who had a stem cell transplant for acute myeloid leukemia, so the T cells may come from the graft donor. CDR3s include the opening cysteine and the closing phenylalanine or tryptophan. D genes are given only for firm matches. Size values are once, few and many counts, or a class for expanded clones, and some rows have none.

CDR3 protein	CDR3 DNA	clone size	D gene	J gene	V gene
CASSQRFDNEQFF	TGTGCCAGCAGCCAACGGTTCGACAATGAGCAGTTCTTC	many	NA	TRBJ2-1	TRBV14
CASSVQGITYEQYF	TGTGCCAGCAGCGTACAGGGGATCACCTACGAGCAGTACTTC	many	NA	TRBJ2-7	TRBV9
CASSLSSGSNENIQYF	TGTGCCAGCAGCTTATCGAGCGGGAGTAACGAAAACATTCAGTACTTC	NA	TRBD2	TRBJ2-4	TRBV7-3
CASSSDRGPVEKLFF	TGTGCCAGCAGCTCCGACAGGGGGCCCGTTGAAAAACTGTTTTTT	many	TRBD1	TRBJ1-4	TRBV7-9
CASSLGQGRNEQYF	TGTGCCAGCAGTTTAGGGCAGGGAAGGAACGAGCAGTACTTC	many	NA	TRBJ2-7	TRBV28
CASTATQGLFSGNTIYF	TGTGCCAGCACCGCAACCCAGGGCCTATTCTCTGGAAACACCATATATTTT	few	NA	TRBJ1-3	TRBV28
CSASGRAFAKTSYEQYF	TGCAGTGCTAGCGGGAGGGCCTTCGCGAAAACCTCCTACGAGCAGTACTTC	many	TRBD2	TRBJ2-7	TRBV20-1
CAIRTAANEKLFF	TGTGCCATCAGGACCGCAGCTAATGAAAAACTGTTTTTT	few	NA	TRBJ1-4	TRBV10-3
CASSRGSGTARRRESPLHF	TGTGCCAGCAGTCGTGGATCCGGGACAGCCAGGAGGAGAGAGTCACCCCTCCACTTT	few	TRBD1	TRBJ1-6	TRBV28
CASSEGGSSYEQYF	TGTGCCAGCAGCGAGGGGGGATCGAGCTACGAGCAGTACTTC	few	NA	TRBJ2-7	TRBV9
CASSWGNTGELFF	TGTGCCAGCAGTTGGGGTAACACCGGGGAGCTGTTTTTT	many	NA	TRBJ2-2	TRBV27
CATSDRDRVDTQYF	TGTGCCACCAGTGACCGGGACAGGGTTGATACGCAGTATTTT	few	TRBD1	TRBJ2-3	TRBV24-1
CSAKTLGTGYGYTF	TGCAGTGCTAAGACCCTAGGGACAGGCTATGGCTACACCTTC	NA	TRBD1	TRBJ1-2	TRBV20-1
CASSRASGNNEQFF	TGTGCCAGCAGCAGGGCTAGCGGAAACAATGAGCAGTTCTTC	many	TRBD2	TRBJ2-1	TRBV6-1
CASSGTATYEQYF	TGTGCCAGCAGCGGGACAGCAACCTACGAGCAGTACTTC	NA	TRBD1	TRBJ2-7	TRBV25-1
CASSQQYKLYNEQFF	TGTGCCAGCAGCCAACAATACAAATTATACAATGAGCAGTTCTTC	few	NA	TRBJ2-1	TRBV4-2
CASSPRTGFLSGANVLTF	TGTGCCAGCAGCCCCCGGACTGGTTTCCTCTCTGGGGCCAACGTCCTGACTTTC	NA	NA	TRBJ2-6	TRBV9
CASSQVLTGELFF	TGCGCCAGCAGCCAAGTGTTGACCGGGGAGCTGTTTTTT	NA	NA	TRBJ2-2	TRBV4-3
CASSPDPRGPWGYTF	TGTGCCAGCAGCCCGGACCCGCGGGGCCCTTGGGGCTACACCTTC	few	NA	TRBJ1-2	TRBV7-6
CASSYSGDRSGTEAFF	TGTGCCAGCAGTTACTCGGGGGACAGGTCGGGCACTGAAGCTTTCTTT	NA	TRBD1	TRBJ1-1	TRBV6-2/TRBV6-3
CASSLILAGVYEQYF	TGTGCCAGCAGTTTGATACTAGCGGGAGTCTACGAGCAGTACTTC	NA	TRBD2	TRBJ2-7	TRBV12-3/TRBV12-4
CASGLQGYTEAFF	TGTGCCAGCGGGCTCCAGGGCTACACTGAAGCTTTCTTT	few	NA	TRBJ1-1	TRBV7-2
CASSQDQLAGVSYEQYF	TGTGCCAGCAGCCAAGATCAACTAGCGGGGGTCTCCTACGAGCAGTACTTC	many	TRBD2	TRBJ2-7	TRBV4-2
CASSLPPQGGDGPDTQYF	TGTGCCAGCAGCTTACCCCCCCAGGGGGGAGATGGACCAGATACGCAGTATTTT	few	NA	TRBJ2-3	TRBV11-2
CSARKLAGPSYNEQFF	TGCAGTGCTAGAAAACTAGCGGGCCCCTCCTACAATGAGCAGTTCTTC	NA	TRBD2	TRBJ2-1	TRBV20-1